This T cell receptor beta chain came from a study of blood T cells in healthy people across ages. The CDR3 length is 13 residues. From germline, CDR1 is DFQATT and CDR2 SNEGSKA (reference sequence). V was clipped by 2 bases and J by 0 bases, with 7 bases between them. PCR was performed a second time for roughly 7 to 11 cycles using a sample-barcoded 5' primer and a J-beta primer mix. From the 5' RACE reads, TCRdb called clonotypes with MiXCR, one entry per CDR3 protein. There are hundreds of thousands of distinct CDR3 sequences in the sample; 44% occur only once, and about 21% lies in the top ten. Ten milliliters was the volume of peripheral blood drawn from each donor.

The chain uses TRBV20-1 and TRBJ1-1; D ambiguous. This TCR came from a man between 60 and 70 years old in good health. Sequenced input: blood. This CDR3 reads CSARPIMNTEAFF. The CDR3 DNA is TGCAGTGCTAGACCGATCATGAACACTGAAGCTTTCTTT.